The 13 T cell receptor beta chains in this list originate from one sample, sequenced in a study of T-cell memory formation after mild COVID-19. Via MiXCR, TCRdb re-called the 5' RACE reads, giving one row per CDR3 protein. The repertoire has roughly 240,000 distinct CDR3 sequences, 16% of them found once; the top ten carry 22%. The sample consisted of PBMCs or a T cell subset sorted from them (not recorded which). The source is a man aged 18 to 35 who had mild COVID-19 (a few samples of this study predate the infection). Cell type and time point are not known.

The chain couples TRBV11-2 to TRBJ2-5, with D uncertain. V shed 2 bases and J shed 4 bases, with 11 bases lying between them. The CDR3 has 14 amino acids. CDR1 SGHAT and CDR2 FQNNGV come from the germline V gene. The CDR3 protein is CASSLRAGRETQYF. The DNA of the CDR3 is TGTGCCAGCAGCTTACGCGCTGGCAGAGAGACCCAGTACTTC. Looking up the rest from reference TRBV11-2 and TRBJ2-5 gives the full variable domain: EAGVAQSPRYKIIEKRQSVAFWCNPISGHATLYWYQQILGQGPKLLIQFQNNGVVDDSQLPKDRFSAERLKGVDSTLKIQPAKLEDSAVYLCASSLRAGRETQYFGPGTRLLVL.

The chain is built from TRBV24-1 and TRBJ2-4; no clear D. Trimming pared 9 bases from V and 0 bases from J, leaving 11 bases between. The CDR3 runs to 14 residues. The germline CDR1 and CDR2 sequences are KGHDR and SFDVKD. As DNA, the CDR3 is TGTGCCACCGGCACCTTACCAGCCAAAAACATTCAGTACTTC. This codes for CATGTLPAKNIQYF.

The V call is TRBV7-2, the J call TRBJ2-5; D gene uncertain. This CDR3 has 14 amino acids. The germline CDR1 and CDR2 sequences are SGHTA and FQGNSA. The V end was cut by 3 bases, the J end by 2 bases, with 10 bases between. The CDR3 bases are TGTGCCAGCAGCTTGTCACAGACGCAAGAGACCCAGTACTTC. This gives the protein CASSLSQTQETQYF.

This clonotype was picked up many times. The rearrangement uses TRBV5-1 and TRBJ2-7, with D possibly TRBD1 on 6 matching bases. V was shortened by 1 base and J by 4 bases, with 12 bases between the two germline ends. Germline V gives CDR1 SGHRS, CDR2 YFSETQ. The CDR3 length is 14 residues. This CDR3 reads CASSLLGASYEQYF. Written as DNA, the CDR3 is TGCGCCAGCAGCTTGTTGGGGGCCTCGTACGAGCAGTACTTC.

This clonotype was picked up many times. The chain links TRBV5-4 to TRBJ1-1; D unresolved. The germline gives CDR1 SGHNT, CDR2 YYREEE (reference sequence). V lost 0 bases and J 1 base, leaving 10 bases between the germline ends. The CDR3 sequence is 15 residues long. For the CDR3, the DNA is TGTGCCAGCAGCTTGGAGGTGTGGGAGAACACTGAAGCTTTCTTT. Its protein product is CASSLEVWENTEAFF.

V and J are TRBV7-2 and TRBJ2-7; 7 bases match TRBD1. The CDR3 has 14 amino acids. The ends lost 3 bases at V and 2 bases at J; junction bases unmatched: 4. Germline CDR1 is SGHTA and CDR2 is FQGNSA. DNA for the CDR3: TGTGCCAGCAGCTTCGACAGGGCTACCTACGAGCAGTACTTC. It encodes CASSFDRATYEQYF.

This clonotype was found a few times. Germline is not matched at one junction end, which may reflect a read error. The rearrangement links TRBV7-7 to TRBJ2-5; 10 bases match TRBD1. CDR3 length equals 15 residues. CDR1 and CDR2 (germline): SSHAT, FNYEAQ (reference sequence). CDR3 in DNA: TGTGCTAGCAGCCCCGGACAGGGGGGCCAAGAGACCCAGTACTTC. Translating gives CASSPGQGGQETQYF.

There are a few counts of this clonotype. The J gene is TRBJ1-1, the V gene TRBV5-1; 8 bases align to TRBD1. This CDR3 is built from 14 residues. CDR1 is SGHRS and CDR2 is YFSETQ in the germline V gene. The V segment lost 4 bases and the J segment 1 base; nucleotides outside the gene matches: 3. CDR3 sequence: CASSPTGANTEAFF. The DNA for the CDR3 is TGCGCCAGCAGCCCGACAGGGGCGAACACTGAAGCTTTCTTT.

This clonotype was picked up a small number of times. The chain carries TRBV7-2 and TRBJ1-6; possibly TRBD1 for D (5 bases). This CDR3 is 17 amino acids long. The ends were cut back, 5 bases at V and 0 bases at J, with 14 bases in the middle. Germline V gene data show CDR1 as SGHTA and CDR2 as FQGNSA. The CDR3 loop reads CASSPTAMSSYNSPLHF. CDR3 nucleotides: TGTGCCAGCAGCCCGACAGCCATGAGCTCCTATAATTCACCCCTCCACTTT.

This clonotype has ten or more counts. The rearrangement links TRBV7-2 to TRBJ1-1; D gene unclear. This CDR3 region has 13 residues. CDR1 SGHTA and CDR2 FQGNSA come from the germline V gene. The V gene lost 5 bases and the J gene lost 3 bases, with 10 bases spanning the gap. The chain's CDR3 is CASSQRLDTEAFF. The CDR3 bases are TGTGCCAGCAGCCAAAGATTAGACACTGAAGCTTTCTTT.

The rearrangement uses TRBV29-1 and TRBJ2-7; D may be TRBD1 (7 bases). Trimming removed 8 bases from V and 5 bases from J, with 13 bases in between. CDR1 SQVTM and CDR2 ANQGSEA come from the germline V gene. CDR3 length: 11 residues. CDR3 sequence reads: CSLVRGDEQYF. The CDR3, as DNA: TGCAGCCTGGTCAGGGGGGACGAGCAGTACTTC.

This clonotype has only a few counts. This rearrangement joins TRBV9 to TRBJ2-3, with TRBD2 matching 11 bases. V trimming: 4 bases; J trimming: 2 bases; junction bases outside the gene matches: 6. This CDR3 comprises 16 residues. Germline CDR1 reads SGDLS; CDR2 reads YYNGEE. CDR3 sequence (DNA): TGTGCCAGCAGCCAGCTAGCGGGGGGACACACAGATACGCAGTATTTT. Its protein is CASSQLAGGHTDTQYF.

This clonotype was found a few times. The chain links TRBV18 to TRBJ2-3; no firm D call. CDR1 is KGHSH, CDR2 LQKENI, per germline. Trimming took off 1 base at V and 2 bases at J, with 7 bases between the two ends. CDR3 length: 14 residues. The CDR3 sequence is CASSPLSPTDTQYF. The CDR3 nucleotides are TGTGCCAGCTCACCACTGAGCCCCACAGATACGCAGTATTTT. Full variable domain (remainder filled in from reference TRBV18 and TRBJ2-3): NAGVMQNPRHLVRRRGQEARLRCSPMKGHSHVYWYRQLPEEGLKFMVYLQKENIIDESGMPKERFSAEFPKEGPSILRIQQVVRGDSAAYFCASSPLSPTDTQYFGPGTRLTVL.